The source of this TCR beta chain is a study of CD8 T cells in ankylosing spondylitis. Whole-study results and caveats: Apparently characteristic of ankylosing spondylitis blood was a TCR beta motif (about 8 highly homologous variants).

This clonotype came up a few times. Antigen unknown. TCRdb fed the 5' RACE reads into MiXCR, producing one record per CDR3 protein. Here the sample spans approximately 500,000 distinct CDR3 sequences, about an eighth being singletons. V was pared by 1 base and J by 1 base, with 10 bases between. Germline V gene data show CDR1 as SGHTA and CDR2 as FQGNSA. The CDR3 is made up of 15 amino acids. The chain joins TRBV7-2 to TRBJ1-1; weak D call: TRBD1 (5 bases). Input material: blood, either unsorted or a sorted T cell fraction (not recorded which). The clonotype comes from a male donor with ankylosing spondylitis. The CDR3 DNA reads TGTGCCAGCAGCTTAGACGAGGGGAGGAACACTGAAGCTTTCTTT. This translates into CASSLDEGRNTEAFF. Complete variable domain (other parts from reference TRBV7-2 and TRBJ1-1): GAGVSQSPSNKVTEKGKDVELRCDPISGHTALYWYRQSLGQGLEFLIYFQGNSAPDKSGLPSDRFSAERTGGSVSTLTIQRTQQEDSAVYLCASSLDEGRNTEAFFGQGTRLTVV.